The 31 T cell receptor beta chains in this list originate from one sample, sequenced in a study of OX40 agonist ivuxolimab in advanced cancers. The protocol was immunoSEQ multiplex PCR, while the TCRdb copy is restricted to in-frame clones and leaves out a portion. The sample lists just under 85,000 clones; over 80% were seen once. This specimen was CD4+ or CD8+ T cells sorted from blood, taken in a trial of the OX40 agonist ivuxolimab. The source of these receptors is an adult with an advanced solid tumor such as melanoma, head and neck, liver or kidney cancer.

V is TRBV18 and J is TRBJ2-7; D is tentatively TRBD1 or TRBD2 (5 bases each). Germline V CDR1 and CDR2: KGHSH, LQKENI. V shed 0 bases and J shed 2 bases, with 11 bases lying between them. The CDR3 is 15 residues long. CDR3 in DNA: TGTGCCAGCTCACCACCCGGGACGAGCACCTACGAGCAGTACTTC. It codes for CASSPPGTSTYEQYF.

The chain joins TRBV18 to TRBJ2-7; 10 bases map to TRBD1. J gave up 2 bases and V 1 base, and 2 bases lay outside the gene matches. The CDR3 has 15 residues. Looked up from germline, CDR1 is KGHSH and CDR2 is LQKENI. The CDR3 is CASSPRDRGTYEQYF. CDR3 sequence (DNA): TGTGCCAGCTCACCACGGGACAGGGGCACCTACGAGCAGTACTTC.

The chain recombines TRBV19 with TRBJ2-2; maybe TRBD2 (6 bases). CDR3 length equals 15 residues. From germline, CDR1 is LNHDA and CDR2 SQIVND (reference sequence). Trimming shortened V by 6 bases and J by 2 bases, and 13 bases separated the two germline ends. This CDR3 is CASSRGTENTGELFF. The CDR3, as DNA: TGTGCCAGTAGCCGCGGGACCGAAAACACCGGGGAGCTGTTTTTT.

The CDR3 is CAHTGGPSSGNTIYF. The CDR3 bases are TGTGCCCACACGGGGGGGCCCAGCTCTGGAAACACCATATATTTT. The chain joins TRBV6-6 to TRBJ1-3, with a possible D match to TRBD1 (6 bases). This CDR3 is 15 amino acids long. V lost 11 bases and J lost 0, with 17 bases in between. Germline values: CDR1 MNHNY, CDR2 SVGAGI (reference sequence).

Concerning this clone: The junction differs from germline at one of its ends, possibly a read error. The rearrangement links TRBV27 to TRBJ1-1; 10 bases are shared with TRBD1. The CDR3 is 16 residues long. Germline CDR1 is MNHEY and CDR2 is SMNVEV (reference sequence). The CDR3 DNA sequence: TGTGCCAGTAGTTCCGGGACAGGGGTCAGGAGCACTGAAGCTTTCTTT. Translated, it gives CASSSGTGVRSTEAFF.

Note on this clone: One junction end disagrees with the germline gene, perhaps due to a read error. The chain joins TRBV5-4 to TRBJ1-1, with D perhaps TRBD1 (5 bases). CDR1 is SGHNT and CDR2 is YYREEE in the germline V gene (reference sequence). This CDR3 has 13 amino acids. CDR3 sequence reads: CASSRGRGTEAFF. The CDR3 DNA sequence: TGCGCCAGCAGCCGAGGACGGGGGACTGAAGCTTTCTTT.

The J gene is TRBJ2-2, the V gene TRBV4-2; D gene unclear. V lost 1 base and J lost 1, with 7 bases in between. The CDR3 spans 15 residues. Per germline, CDR1 LGHNA and CDR2 YNFKEQ. CDR3 coding DNA: TGTGCCAGCAGCCAAGTATGGGAGAACACCGGGGAGCTGTTTTTT. Encoded protein: CASSQVWENTGELFF.

The chain has TRBV2 and TRBJ1-5; maybe TRBD1 (6 bases). Deletions cut 4 bases from V and 1 base from J, with 14 bases between. CDR3 size: 16 residues. Per germline, CDR1 SNHLY and CDR2 FYNNEI. The CDR3 nucleotides read TGTGCCAGCAGTGGGAGCGCAGGGGCCAGCAATCAGCCCCAGCATTTT. This codes for CASSGSAGASNQPQHF.

This rearrangement joins TRBV6-1 to TRBJ2-5; perhaps D is TRBD1 or TRBD2 (5 bases each). V lost 9 bases, J lost 5 bases, and 16 bases lay in between. The CDR3 is 13 residues long. Germline V gene lookup returns CDR1 MNHNS and CDR2 SASEGT. CDR3 sequence reads: CASTGPPSETQYF. CDR3 in DNA: TGTGCCAGTACGGGACCTCCGTCGGAGACCCAGTACTTC.

CDR3 in DNA: TGTGCCAGCAGCCCCAACTCGAACACCGGGGAGCTGTTTTTT. As protein: CASSPNSNTGELFF. This chain uses TRBV2 with TRBJ2-2; no definite D call. The CDR3 length is 14 residues. The ends were cut back, 6 bases at V and 0 bases at J, with 8 bases in the middle. The germline V gene has CDR1 SNHLY and CDR2 FYNNEI. The whole variable domain, filled in from reference TRBV2 and TRBJ2-2, reads EPEVTQTPSHQVTQMGQEVILRCVPISNHLYFYWYRQILGQKVEFLVSFYNNEISEKSEIFDDQFSVERPDGSNFTLKIRSTKLEDSAMYFCASSPNSNTGELFFGEGSRLTVL.

This clone has more than one count but fewer than ten. This rearrangement joins TRBV19 to TRBJ1-5; possibly TRBD1 for D (6 bases). The germline V and J ends were trimmed by 5 bases and 7 bases, with 12 bases remaining between them. Germline V lookup: CDR1 LNHDA, CDR2 SQIVND (reference sequence). The CDR3 contains 13 residues. The CDR3 reads CASSAGTLQPQHF. CDR3 coding DNA: TGTGCCAGTAGTGCCGGGACACTACAGCCCCAGCATTTT.

This chain joins TRBV10-3 and TRBJ1-2, with 8 bases that match TRBD1. This CDR3 region has 15 residues. Germline V gene sequence: CDR1 ENHRY, CDR2 SYGVKD. With V trimmed by 6 bases and J by 4 bases, 10 bases remained unmatched. CDR3 protein: CAIREGQGRSYGYTF. The CDR3 bases are TGTGCCATCAGGGAAGGACAGGGAAGGAGCTATGGCTACACCTTC.

This chain links TRBV7-3 with TRBJ2-2, with 7 bases aligning to TRBD1. Germline V gene data show CDR1 as SGHTA and CDR2 as FQGTGA. The length of the CDR3 is 13 residues. The DNA for the CDR3 is TGTGCTTCGGGACAGTCCAGCACCGGGGAGCTGTTTTTT. It yields the protein CASGQSSTGELFF. The entire variable domain, with the rest obtained from reference TRBV7-3 and TRBJ2-2, is as follows: GAGVSQTPSNKVTEKGKYVELRCDPISGHTALYWYRQSLGQGPEFLIYFQGTGAADDSGLPNDRFFAVRPEGSVSTLKIQRTERGDSAVYLCASGQSSTGELFFGEGSRLTVL.

The sample holds a few counts of this clone. The rearrangement uses TRBV9 and TRBJ2-5, with D perhaps assigned TRBD1 or TRBD2 (5 bases each). V was clipped by 1 base and J by 1 base, with 11 bases between them. Germline V gene data show CDR1 as SGDLS and CDR2 as YYNGEE. The CDR3 is made up of 15 amino acids. The CDR3 DNA reads as TGTGCCAGCAGCGTATGGGGGAGTTCCCAAGAGACCCAGTACTTC. Translation: CASSVWGSSQETQYF.

The chain is built from TRBV6-1 and TRBJ2-5; possible D gene TRBD1, 6 bases. The end of the DNA is better explained by TRBJ2-7, so the J call may be wrong. The germline gives CDR1 MNHNS, CDR2 SASEGT. The CDR3 length is 15 residues. Here the CDR3 reads CASRVTQGSSYEQYF. The CDR3 DNA is TGTGCCAGCAGAGTCACCCAGGGGAGCTCCTACGAGCAGTACTTC.

The gene calls are TRBV11-3 and TRBJ2-7, with TRBD1 matching over 8 bases. The J segment lost 2 bases and the V segment lost 5 bases, leaving 8 bases of the junction unmatched. Germline CDR1 SGHNT, CDR2 YENEEA. The CDR3 sequence is 15 residues long. CDR3 sequence (DNA): TGTGCCAGCAGCGCCTCCGGGACAGGTCCCTACGAGCAGTACTTC. It yields the protein CASSASGTGPYEQYF.

The rearrangement uses TRBV7-2 and TRBJ1-2, with 7 nucleotides matching TRBD1. Germline CDR1 and CDR2: SGHTA and FQGNSA. J lost 5 bases, V lost 5 bases, and 8 bases had no gene match. This CDR3 comprises 14 residues. CDR3 DNA: TGTGCCAGCAGCCCCGGAACAGGGGCGTATGGCTACACCTTC. This sequence encodes CASSPGTGAYGYTF.

This clone was found a few times. This chain joins TRBV29-1 and TRBJ1-2, with 10 bases lining up with TRBD1. The CDR3 contains 12 residues. With V trimmed by 6 bases and J by 8 bases, 6 bases remained unmatched. CDR1 and CDR2 from the germline V gene are SQVTM and ANQGSEA. In DNA, the CDR3 is TGCAGCGTCGGGACAGGGGTTGAAGGCTACACCTTC. Its protein is CSVGTGVEGYTF.

The V gene is TRBV6-5, the J gene TRBJ2-3, with TRBD2 as a possible D gene (5 bases). Germline V gene sequence: CDR1 MNHEY, CDR2 SVGAGI. Trimming removed 3 bases from V and 4 bases from J, with 17 bases in between. The CDR3 spans 16 residues. CDR3: CASSYSGLQDADTQYF. The CDR3 DNA reads as TGTGCCAGCAGTTATAGTGGACTCCAGGACGCAGATACGCAGTATTTT.

The CDR3 DNA sequence: TGTGCCAGCAGCTTAGCGGGCGGGCAGCTCTACGAGCAGTACTTC. Amino acids: CASSLAGGQLYEQYF. This chain uses TRBV7-2 with TRBJ2-7, with TRBD2 as a possible D gene (5 bases). The ends were cut back, 0 bases at V and 3 bases at J, with 12 bases in the middle. The CDR3 is 15 residues long. CDR1 is SGHTA and CDR2 is FQGNSA in the germline V gene.

Here the CDR3 reads CASGGRSNEQYF. CDR3 nucleotide sequence: TGTGCCAGTGGGGGGCGCAGTAACGAGCAGTACTTC. The chain is built from TRBV6-5 and TRBJ2-7; D possibly matches TRBD1 or TRBD2 (6 bases each). Germline CDR1 MNHEY, CDR2 SVGAGI. V was cut by 9 bases and J by 5 bases, with 14 bases left in between. There are 12 residues in the CDR3.

This clone has ten or more counts. The chain carries TRBV5-6 and TRBJ1-4; D is ambiguous. The V and J ends lost 4 bases and 8 bases respectively, with 15 bases between them. Per the germline V gene, CDR1 is SGHDT and CDR2 is YYEEEE. This CDR3 region has 14 residues. This chain's CDR3 is CASSTLRFSEKLFF. The CDR3 DNA reads TGTGCCAGCAGCACCTTACGGTTTAGCGAAAAACTGTTTTTT.

The chain carries TRBV4-3 and TRBJ1-5; unclear D gene. Trimming took 0 bases from V and 5 from J, leaving 14 bases between them. Germline V gene data show CDR1 as LGHNA and CDR2 as YSLEER. There are 16 residues in the CDR3. Here the CDR3 DNA reads TGCGCCAGCAGCCAAGATCGGCAGACCTTAGATCAGCCCCAGCATTTT. Its translation is CASSQDRQTLDQPQHF.

J is TRBJ2-3 and V is TRBV18; D is undetermined. The V gene's germline CDR1 is KGHSH and CDR2 LQKENI. CDR3 length: 15 amino acids. Trimming pared 2 bases from V and 0 bases from J, leaving 9 bases between. CDR3 DNA sequence: TGTGCCAGCTCACCATCCCGCACCAGCACAGATACGCAGTATTTT. Amino acid sequence: CASSPSRTSTDTQYF.

This clone was counted between two and nine times. The V and J genes are TRBV12-5 and TRBJ2-4, with 8 bases aligning to TRBD1. Losses at the gene ends were 5 bases for V and 6 bases for J; bases not matched to a gene: 6. The CDR3 is 14 residues long. In germline, CDR1 is LGHNT, CDR2 FRNRAP. CDR3 nucleotide sequence: TGTGCTAGTGGTACCGGACAGGGAAGAAACATTCAGTACTTC. It codes for CASGTGQGRNIQYF. The full variable domain, completed using reference TRBV12-5 and TRBJ2-4, is DARVTQTPRHKVTEMGQEVTMRCQPILGHNTVFWYRQTMMQGLELLAYFRNRAPLDDSGMPKDRFSAEMPDATLATLKIQPSEPRDSAVYFCASGTGQGRNIQYFGAGTRLSVL.

The chain is built from TRBV5-1 and TRBJ2-3; TRBD1 matches at 12 bases. This CDR3 region has 17 residues. Germline lookup yields CDR1 SGHRS and CDR2 YFSETQ. V lost 4 bases and J lost 6; bases outside the gene matches: 12. The CDR3 here is CASSTGTGGAISDTQYF. In nucleotides, the CDR3 is TGCGCCAGCAGCACCGGGACAGGGGGCGCAATTTCGGATACGCAGTATTTT. The whole variable domain, remainder taken from reference TRBV5-1 and TRBJ2-3, is KAGVTQTPRYLIKTRGQQVTLSCSPISGHRSVSWYQQTPGQGLQFLFEYFSETQRNKGNFPGRFSGRQFSNSRSEMNVSTLELGDSALYLCASSTGTGGAISDTQYFGPGTRLTVL.

The V and J genes are TRBV12-2 and TRBJ1-1; the table's D call of TRBD1 was not tested on the DNA. TRBV12-2 is a listed pseudogene. This CDR3 comprises 14 residues. The CDR3 protein is CASRLRQLNTEAFF. The CDR3 DNA sequence: TGTGCAAGTCGCCTCCGACAGCTGAACACTGAAGCTTTCTTT.

The chain combines TRBV4-3 with TRBJ1-3; D unresolved. Germline V gene lookup returns CDR1 LGHNA and CDR2 YSLEER. V lost 1 base to trimming and J lost 0 bases, with 7 bases between them. The CDR3 has 15 amino acids. The CDR3 sequence is CASSQGVVSGNTIYF. CDR3 bases: TGCGCCAGCAGCCAAGGGGTAGTCTCTGGAAACACCATATATTTT.

The chain joins TRBV5-1 to TRBJ2-3; TRBD2 agrees at 10 bases. CDR1 SGHRS and CDR2 YFSETQ come from the germline V gene. The CDR3 covers 17 residues. After removal of 2 bases from V and 5 bases from J, the junction contained 11 bases not matched to a gene. Written as DNA, the CDR3 is TGCGCCAGCAGCTTAGCGGGGGGGCTGCGAAGTGGAGATACGCAGTATTTT. Its translation is CASSLAGGLRSGDTQYF.

The sample holds a few counts of this clone. The chain links TRBV10-3 to TRBJ2-3; the D gene is possibly TRBD2 (6 bases). The length of the CDR3 is 15 residues. The germline V and J ends were trimmed by 0 bases and 2 bases, with 9 bases remaining between them. Germline CDR1 and CDR2: ENHRY and SYGVKD. The CDR3 DNA follows: TGTGCCATCAGTGAGTCCAGGACTACCACAGATACGCAGTATTTT. This encodes CAISESRTTTDTQYF.

The V gene is TRBV9, the J gene TRBJ1-1; D remains ambiguous. Germline V gene lookup returns CDR1 SGDLS and CDR2 YYNGEE. The ends were cut back, 7 bases at V and 1 base at J, with 11 bases in the middle. The CDR3 covers 13 residues. CDR3 DNA: TGTGCCAGCTCCCGGGCCTCGAACACTGAAGCTTTCTTT. This codes for CASSRASNTEAFF.